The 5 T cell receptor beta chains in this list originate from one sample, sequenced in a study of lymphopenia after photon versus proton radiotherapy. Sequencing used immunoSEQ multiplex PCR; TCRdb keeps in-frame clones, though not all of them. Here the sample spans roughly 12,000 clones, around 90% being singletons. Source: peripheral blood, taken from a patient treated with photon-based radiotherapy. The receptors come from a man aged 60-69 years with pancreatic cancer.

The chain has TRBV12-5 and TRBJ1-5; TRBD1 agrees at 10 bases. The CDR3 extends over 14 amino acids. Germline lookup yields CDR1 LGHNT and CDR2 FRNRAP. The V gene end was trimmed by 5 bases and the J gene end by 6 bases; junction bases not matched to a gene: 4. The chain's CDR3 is CASGPGQGSQPQHF. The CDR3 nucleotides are TGTGCTAGTGGTCCGGGACAGGGGTCTCAGCCCCAGCATTTT.

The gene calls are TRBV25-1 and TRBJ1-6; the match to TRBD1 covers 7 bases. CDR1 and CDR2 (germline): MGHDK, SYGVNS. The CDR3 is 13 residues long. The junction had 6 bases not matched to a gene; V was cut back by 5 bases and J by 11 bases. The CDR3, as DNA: TGTGCCAGCAGTAAACAGGGGATGCCACCCCTCCACTTT. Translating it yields CASSKQGMPPLHF.

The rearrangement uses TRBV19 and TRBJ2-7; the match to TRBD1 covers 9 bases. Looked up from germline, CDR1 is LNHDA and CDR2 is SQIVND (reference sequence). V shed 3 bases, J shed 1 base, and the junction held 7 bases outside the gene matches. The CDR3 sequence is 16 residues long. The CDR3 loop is CASSIFAGQGSYEQYF. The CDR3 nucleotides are TGTGCCAGTAGTATCTTTGCCGGACAGGGGTCCTACGAGCAGTACTTC.

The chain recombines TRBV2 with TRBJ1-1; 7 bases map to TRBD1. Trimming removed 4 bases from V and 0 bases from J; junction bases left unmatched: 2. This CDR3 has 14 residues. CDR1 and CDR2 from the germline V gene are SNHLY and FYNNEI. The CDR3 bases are TGTGCCAGCAGTGTAGGACAGGTGAACACTGAAGCTTTCTTT. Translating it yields CASSVGQVNTEAFF.

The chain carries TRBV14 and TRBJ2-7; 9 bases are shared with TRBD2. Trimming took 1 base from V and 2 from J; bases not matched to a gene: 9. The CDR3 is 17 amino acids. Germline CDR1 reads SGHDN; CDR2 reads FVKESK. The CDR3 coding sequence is TGTGCCAGCAGCCAAGGGGTCCTTAGCGGGGGAACCTACGAGCAGTACTTC. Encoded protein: CASSQGVLSGGTYEQYF.